This T cell receptor beta chain was retrieved from a study of blood T cell repertoires in COVID-19 (dated by TCRdb to about 2020). General notes on the study: The collaborator samples originated in the United States, Italy and Spain and spanned the acute and convalescent phases of COVID-19. The material from the prospective study consisted of cDNA or gDNA derived from T cells, B-cell-depleted T cells, or PBMCs. Subjects who had been exposed to COVID-19, were actively infected with it, or had recovered from it provided the deeply sampled blood TCRbeta repertoires that made up the dataset. The repertoires were released in a freely available public database intended as a resource for research on the immune response to SARS-CoV-2. The samples were drawn from two sources: the first 160 participants of the ongoing ImmuneRACE study, and 1,000 to 1,500 subjects contributed by 6 global collaborators. Nearly every sample came with metadata listing a de-identified subject ID, COVID-19 status, age in years and sex. Where available, HLA class I and class II types were taken from metadata supplied by the sample provider and were not determined by assay-based typing.

What the research found in general, with its limitations: Clinical and demographic metadata were provided uncurated, with the amount varying by source and participant.

TCRbeta CDR3 regions were amplified from genomic DNA using the immunoSEQ Assay, a bias-controlled multiplex PCR. Turning to the authors' computational methods: Within the assay, amplification of reference gene primers was used to estimate how many nucleated cells each sample contained. To quantify the absolute abundance of each unique TCRbeta CDR3 rearrangement, sequence reads were collapsed and filtered. Productive Simpson clonality was computed per sample as the square root of Simpson's diversity index over productive rearrangements. In its TCRdb copy, this immuneACCESS table keeps in-frame sequences only and misses some clones. Where compared with another copy, unresolved V genes explain less than half of these, and the others have no known cause. V and J calls plus clone size are reproduced from that table; the DNA served to infer D and trimming. For this sample the table gives hundreds of thousands of clones, of which about four fifths were detected only once. The ten largest clones take up over 4% of the sample.

As regards this clone: No antigen is known for it. No per-base quality is available; no much larger clone lies one base away.

From a lookup of the germline V gene, CDR1 and CDR2 are SGHDT and YYEEEE. After removal of 3 bases from V and 1 base from J, the junction retains 6 bases not matched to a gene. Including cysteine and phenylalanine, the CDR3 has 15 amino acids. Just CDR3 DNA is preserved here, 45 bases in frame from base 1. Participants in the prospective study were aged about 18 to 100 years, lived in some 24 United States geographic areas, and enrolled through a virtual design. Cohort assignment in the prospective study relied on participant-reported clinical history from a screening survey and a study questionnaire. Exposed participants had been in contact with someone with a PCR-confirmed or clinician-diagnosed COVID-19 case within 2 weeks of study entry. Mobile phlebotomists in the prospective study collected whole blood, serum and a nasopharyngeal or oropharyngeal swab from every participant. Prospective study participants could optionally give additional blood draws and questionnaires over an approximately two-month period. Before DNA extraction, prospective study blood samples were shipped either frozen or at room temperature.

In this chain, TRBV5-6 is recombined with TRBJ1-1, with TRBD1 identical over 7 junction bases. Material for sequencing was PBMCs or T cells enriched from blood (not recorded which). This clonotype was sampled from a man aged 35 to 55 who had been exposed to COVID-19. The bases read TGTGCCAGCAGCTACGGGACAGCTCGGAACACTGAAGCTTTCTTT. This translates into CASSYGTARNTEAFF.